The rows below give T cell receptor beta chains drawn from one sample of a study of shared clonotypes between healthy human individuals. Measured with immunoSEQ multiplex PCR; TCRdb has only the in-frame clones, and not every one. This table has some 1.1 million clones, 77% appearing once. The material sequenced was memory CD4+ T cells from PBMCs. The receptors derive from a man aged 18 to 29 in good health. Some clones in this sample may be carry-over from other donors' samples. The CDR3 runs from the conserved cysteine through the conserved F or W. D genes are given only for firm matches. Only some rows state a clone size, as once, few, many or a class for expanded clones.

>TRBV5-1|.|TRBJ1-2|13|.
CASSLEVWGLYTF
TGCGCCAGCAGCTTGGAGGTTTGGGGACTTTACACCTTC
>TRBV19|TRBD2|TRBJ2-1|17|.
CASSPYGWREGGNEQFF
TGTGCCAGTAGTCCTTACGGGTGGCGGGAGGGCGGGAATGAGCAGTTCTTC
>TRBV19|.|TRBJ1-4|15|.
CASSMGRLPNEKLFF
TGTGCCAGTAGTATGGGTCGGCTACCCAATGAAAAACTGTTTTTT
>TRBV5-1|TRBD2|TRBJ2-1|15|.
CASSLGLAGVNEQFF
TGCGCCAGCAGCTTGGGGTTAGCGGGAGTCAATGAGCAGTTCTTC
>TRBV10-2|.|TRBJ1-2|14|.
CASSSSDGYYGYTF
TGCGCCAGCAGTTCCTCCGATGGCTACTATGGCTACACCTTC
>TRBV28|TRBD1|TRBJ2-5|14|.
CASIKQGAMKTQYF
TGTGCCAGCATCAAACAGGGGGCTATGAAGACCCAGTACTTC
>TRBV28|TRBD1|TRBJ1-1|15|once
CASSSPRDRVREAFF
TGTGCCAGCAGTTCGCCCCGGGACAGGGTTCGGGAAGCTTTCTTT
>TRBV7-9|.|TRBJ1-6|15|.
CASSSTQGRRSPLHF
TGTGCCAGCAGCTCCACGCAGGGTCGGAGATCACCCCTCCACTTT
>TRBV7-9|.|TRBJ1-1|16|.
CASSLSRQTVNTEAFF
TGTGCCAGCAGCCTCAGCCGTCAGACGGTGAACACTGAAGCTTTCTTT
>TRBV7-9|TRBD1|TRBJ2-5|14|.
CASSDTGAQETQYF
TGTGCCAGCAGCGATACAGGGGCCCAAGAGACCCAGTACTTC
>TRBV27|.|TRBJ2-1|14|few
CASKDSFFYNEQFF
TGTGCCAGCAAGGACTCATTTTTCTACAATGAGCAGTTCTTC
>TRBV18|TRBD2|TRBJ2-1|16|.
CASSPQLAGGYNEQFF
TGTGCCAGCTCACCACAACTAGCGGGAGGGTACAATGAGCAGTTCTTC
>TRBV2|.|TRBJ2-7|11|.
CASSVAFEQYF
TGTGCCAGCAGTGTTGCTTTCGAGCAGTACTTC
>TRBV11-2|.|TRBJ2-7|15|.
CASRQPGLPSYEQYF
TGTGCCAGCAGACAACCGGGACTCCCTTCCTACGAGCAGTACTTC
>TRBV6-1|TRBD1|TRBJ1-3|12|.
CATRGVGNTIYF
TGTGCCACCAGGGGGGTTGGAAACACCATATATTTT
>TRBV28|TRBD1|TRBJ2-6|17|.
CASRTGTGVSGANVLTF
TGTGCCAGCAGAACCGGGACAGGGGTCTCTGGGGCCAACGTCCTGACTTTC
>TRBV10-3|TRBD1|TRBJ1-2|14|.
CAISEGTELDGYTF
TGTGCCATCAGTGAAGGGACAGAGCTCGATGGCTACACCTTC
>TRBV28|.|TRBJ1-2|15|few
CASSLGGGLLYGYTF
TGTGCCAGCAGCTTAGGGGGGGGCCTGCTCTATGGCTACACCTTC
>TRBV11-2|.|TRBJ1-2|18|.
CASSLDFGAPSLNYGYTF
TGTGCCAGCAGCTTAGATTTTGGAGCTCCCTCGCTCAACTATGGCTACACCTTC
>TRBV10-3|.|TRBJ2-5|15|.
CAISDARTVQETQYF
TGTGCCATCAGCGACGCGCGGACAGTCCAAGAGACCCAGTACTTC
>TRBV30|TRBD2|TRBJ2-3|13|.
CAWSVAGADTQYF
TGTGCCTGGAGTGTGGCGGGAGCAGATACGCAGTATTTT
>TRBV5-1|.|TRBJ1-1|17|.
CASSKLATGFWDTEAFF
TGCGCCAGCAGTAAACTAGCTACCGGGTTCTGGGACACTGAAGCTTTCTTT
>TRBV7-9|.|TRBJ2-5|17|once
CASSLGISRGTEETQYF
TGTGCCAGCAGCTTGGGTATCAGCAGGGGAACCGAAGAGACCCAGTACTTC
>TRBV2|.|TRBJ2-1|14|.
CASSVARHYNEQFF
TGTGCCAGCAGTGTCGCCAGGCATTACAATGAGCAGTTCTTC
>TRBV18|.|TRBJ2-7|16|few
CASSPLAERLHYEQYF
TGTGCCAGCTCACCTTTGGCGGAAAGATTGCACTACGAGCAGTACTTC
>TRBV9|.|TRBJ2-7|15|.
CASSNMGLAGTEQYF
TGTGCCAGCAGCAACATGGGGCTAGCCGGAACCGAGCAGTACTTC
>TRBV7-2|.|TRBJ1-1|14|.
CASSLAWGAAEAFF
TGTGCCAGCAGCTTAGCGTGGGGGGCTGCTGAAGCTTTCTTT
>TRBV7-6|.|TRBJ2-3|15|.
CASSPDVGATDTQYF
TGTGCCAGCAGCCCCGATGTTGGTGCCACAGATACGCAGTATTTT